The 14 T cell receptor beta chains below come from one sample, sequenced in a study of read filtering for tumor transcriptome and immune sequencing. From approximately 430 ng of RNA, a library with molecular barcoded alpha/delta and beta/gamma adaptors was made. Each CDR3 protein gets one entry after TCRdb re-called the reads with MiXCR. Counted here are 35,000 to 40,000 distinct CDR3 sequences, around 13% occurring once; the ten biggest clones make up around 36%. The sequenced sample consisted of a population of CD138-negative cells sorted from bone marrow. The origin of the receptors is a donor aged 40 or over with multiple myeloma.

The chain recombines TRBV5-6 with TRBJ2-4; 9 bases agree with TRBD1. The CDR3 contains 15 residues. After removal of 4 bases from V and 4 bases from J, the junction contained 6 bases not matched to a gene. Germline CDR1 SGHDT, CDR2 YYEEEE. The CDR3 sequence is CASSHDRGGKNIQYF. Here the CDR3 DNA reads TGTGCCAGCAGCCATGACAGGGGGGGTAAAAACATTCAGTACTTC.

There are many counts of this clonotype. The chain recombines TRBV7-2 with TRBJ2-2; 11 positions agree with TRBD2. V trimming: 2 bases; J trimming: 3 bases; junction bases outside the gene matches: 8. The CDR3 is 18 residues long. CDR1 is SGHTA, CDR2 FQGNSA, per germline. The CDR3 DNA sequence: TGTGCCAGCAGCTTATTCCTTAGCGGGAGGGCCGACACCGGGGAGCTGTTTTTT. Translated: CASSLFLSGRADTGELFF.

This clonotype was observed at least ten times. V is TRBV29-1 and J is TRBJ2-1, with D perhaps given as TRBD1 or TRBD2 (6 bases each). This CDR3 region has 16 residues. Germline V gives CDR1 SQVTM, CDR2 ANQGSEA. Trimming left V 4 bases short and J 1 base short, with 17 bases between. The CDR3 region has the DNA TGCAGCGTTGCCCTCCCGGGGGCTAGTTCCTACAATGAGCAGTTCTTC. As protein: CSVALPGASSYNEQFF.

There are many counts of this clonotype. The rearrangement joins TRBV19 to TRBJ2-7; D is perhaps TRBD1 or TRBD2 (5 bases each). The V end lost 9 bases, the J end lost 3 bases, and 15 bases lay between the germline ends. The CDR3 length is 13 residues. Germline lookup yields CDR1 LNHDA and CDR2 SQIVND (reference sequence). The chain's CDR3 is CASNRRDGYEQYF. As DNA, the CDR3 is TGTGCCAGCAACAGAAGGGACGGCTACGAGCAGTACTTC.

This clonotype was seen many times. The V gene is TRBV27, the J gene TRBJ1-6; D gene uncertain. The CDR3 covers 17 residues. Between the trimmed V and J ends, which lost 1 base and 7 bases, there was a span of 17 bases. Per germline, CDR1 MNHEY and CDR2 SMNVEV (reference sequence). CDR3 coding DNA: TGTGCCAGCAGTTTATTGGGCAGGTGGGCGAAAAATTCACCCCTCCACTTT. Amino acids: CASSLLGRWAKNSPLHF.

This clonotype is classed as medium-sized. The CDR3 here is CASSEPDFYNEQFF. As DNA, the CDR3 is TGCGCCAGCAGTGAACCGGACTTCTACAATGAGCAGTTCTTC. J is TRBJ2-1 and V is TRBV10-2; D is perhaps TRBD2 (5 bases). The CDR3 sequence is 14 residues long. V gave up 3 bases and J gave up 3 bases, with 9 bases separating them. CDR1 and CDR2 (germline): WSHSY, SAAADI.

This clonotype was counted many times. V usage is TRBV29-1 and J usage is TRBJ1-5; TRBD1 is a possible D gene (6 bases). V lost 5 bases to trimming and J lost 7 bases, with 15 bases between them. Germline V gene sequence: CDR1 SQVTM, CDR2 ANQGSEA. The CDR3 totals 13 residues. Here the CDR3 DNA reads TGCAGCGTTTCACAGGGTTTGGCCCAGCCCCAGCATTTT. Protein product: CSVSQGLAQPQHF.

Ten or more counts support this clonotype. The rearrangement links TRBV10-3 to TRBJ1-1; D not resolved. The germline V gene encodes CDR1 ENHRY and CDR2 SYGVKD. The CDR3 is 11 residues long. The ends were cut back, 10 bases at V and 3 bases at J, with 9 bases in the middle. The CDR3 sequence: CATVRDTEAFF. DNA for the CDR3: TGTGCCACCGTTAGGGACACTGAAGCTTTCTTT.

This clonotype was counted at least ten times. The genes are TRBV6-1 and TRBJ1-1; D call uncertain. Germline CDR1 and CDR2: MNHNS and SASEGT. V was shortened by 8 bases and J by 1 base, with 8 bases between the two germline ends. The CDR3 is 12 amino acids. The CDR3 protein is CASLVGNTEAFF. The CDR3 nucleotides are TGTGCCAGCCTCGTGGGGAACACTGAAGCTTTCTTT.

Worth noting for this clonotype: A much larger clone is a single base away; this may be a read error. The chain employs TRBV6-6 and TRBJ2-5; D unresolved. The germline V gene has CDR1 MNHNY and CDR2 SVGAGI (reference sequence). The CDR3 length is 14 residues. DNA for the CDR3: TGTGCCAGCAGTCACTCGAGCTGGGGTGAGACCCAGTACTTC. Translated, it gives CASSHSSWGETQYF.

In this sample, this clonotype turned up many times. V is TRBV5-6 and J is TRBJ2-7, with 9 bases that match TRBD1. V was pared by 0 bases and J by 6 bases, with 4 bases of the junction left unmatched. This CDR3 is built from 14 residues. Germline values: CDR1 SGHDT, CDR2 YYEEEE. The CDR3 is CASSLDRGRREQYF. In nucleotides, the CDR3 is TGTGCCAGCAGCTTGGACAGGGGGCGACGCGAGCAGTACTTC.

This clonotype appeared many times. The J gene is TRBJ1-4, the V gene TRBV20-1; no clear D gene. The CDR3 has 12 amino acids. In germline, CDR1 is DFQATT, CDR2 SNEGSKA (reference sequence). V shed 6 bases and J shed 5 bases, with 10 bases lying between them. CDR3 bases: TGCAGTGCGGCGCCAGAAAATGAAAAACTGTTTTTT. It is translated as CSAAPENEKLFF.

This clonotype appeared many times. This CDR3 is CSARNTRYKTNEQFF. The CDR3, as DNA: TGCAGTGCTAGGAATACTAGGTACAAGACAAATGAGCAGTTCTTC. V gene TRBV20-1 combines with J gene TRBJ2-1; D possibly corresponds to TRBD2 (5 bases). CDR1 and CDR2 from the germline V gene are DFQATT and SNEGSKA (reference sequence). Between the trimmed V and J ends, which lost 3 bases and 7 bases, there was a span of 19 bases. The CDR3 loop spans 15 amino acids.

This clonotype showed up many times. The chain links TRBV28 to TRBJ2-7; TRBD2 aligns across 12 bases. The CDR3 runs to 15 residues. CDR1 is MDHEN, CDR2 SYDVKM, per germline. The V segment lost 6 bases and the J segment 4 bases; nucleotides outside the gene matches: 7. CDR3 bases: TGTGCCAGCAGCCCACTTGGGACTAGCGGGTACGAGCAGTACTTC. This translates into CASSPLGTSGYEQYF.